The clone carrying this T cell receptor (beta chain) was found many times. Germline trimming cut 4 bases from V and 0 bases from J; bases unmatched to any gene: 5. The CDR3 loop spans 14 amino acids. The germline CDR1 and CDR2 sequences are GTSNPN and SVGIG (reference sequence). Axillary draining lymph nodes of breast cancer patients supplied the node samples. This sample is drawn from a study of breast tumors, draining lymph nodes, adjacent tissues. TCRdb redid the calling of the multiplex PCR reads with MiXCR, one entry per CDR3 protein. The sample yields approximately 200,000 distinct CDR3 sequences, approximately 33% seen once.

The sequenced sample consisted of axillary lymph node tissue. The TCR was taken from a female donor with breast cancer. Some clones in this sample may be carry-over from other donors' samples. V and J are TRBV30 and TRBJ1-2; 7 bases fit TRBD1. This CDR3 is CAWIRTGTNYGYTF. CDR3 nucleotides: TGTGCCTGGATCAGGACAGGTACTAACTATGGCTACACCTTC. Variable domain in full (rest from reference TRBV30 and TRBJ1-2): SQTIHQWPATLVQPVGSPLSLECTVEGTSNPNLYWYRQAAGRGLQLLFYSVGIGQISSEVPQNLSASRPQDRQFILSSKKLLLSDSGFYLCAWIRTGTNYGYTFGSGTRLTVV.